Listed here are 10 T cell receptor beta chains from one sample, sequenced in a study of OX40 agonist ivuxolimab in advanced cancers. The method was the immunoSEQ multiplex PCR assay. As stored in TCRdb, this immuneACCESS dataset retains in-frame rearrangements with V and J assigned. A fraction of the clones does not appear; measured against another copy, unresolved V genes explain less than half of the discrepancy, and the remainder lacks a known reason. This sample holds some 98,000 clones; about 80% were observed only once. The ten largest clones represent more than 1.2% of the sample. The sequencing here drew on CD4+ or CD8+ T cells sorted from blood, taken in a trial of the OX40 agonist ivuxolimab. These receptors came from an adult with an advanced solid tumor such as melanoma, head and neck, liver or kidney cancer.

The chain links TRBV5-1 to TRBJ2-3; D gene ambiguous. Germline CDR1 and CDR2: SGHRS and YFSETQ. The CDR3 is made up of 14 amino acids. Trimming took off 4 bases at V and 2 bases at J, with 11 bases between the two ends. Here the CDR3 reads CASSRQQTTDTQYF. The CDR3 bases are TGCGCCAGCAGCCGGCAACAGACCACAGATACGCAGTATTTT.

This chain's CDR3 is CASSPMGIRVGELFF. The CDR3 bases are TGTGCCAGCAGTCCAATGGGGATTCGGGTCGGGGAGCTGTTTTTT. The genes are TRBV6-1 and TRBJ2-2; D is undetermined. Germline CDR1 MNHNS, CDR2 SASEGT. V was pared by 5 bases and J by 7 bases, with 17 bases between. This CDR3 is 15 amino acids long.

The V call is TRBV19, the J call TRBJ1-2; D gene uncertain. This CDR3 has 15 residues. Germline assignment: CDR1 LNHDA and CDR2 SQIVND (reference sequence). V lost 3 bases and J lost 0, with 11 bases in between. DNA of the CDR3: TGTGCCAGTAGTATCTTGGCAAGATCTAACTATGGCTACACCTTC. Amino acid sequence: CASSILARSNYGYTF.

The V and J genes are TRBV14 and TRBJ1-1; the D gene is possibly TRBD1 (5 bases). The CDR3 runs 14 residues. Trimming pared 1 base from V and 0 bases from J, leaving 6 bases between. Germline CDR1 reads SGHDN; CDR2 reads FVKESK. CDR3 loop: CASSQAGMNTEAFF. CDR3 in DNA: TGTGCCAGCAGCCAAGCAGGGATGAACACTGAAGCTTTCTTT. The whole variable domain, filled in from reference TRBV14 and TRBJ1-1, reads EAGVTQFPSHSVIEKGQTVTLRCDPISGHDNLYWYRRVMGKEIKFLLHFVKESKQDESGMPNNRFLAERTGGTYSTLKVQPAELEDSGVYFCASSQAGMNTEAFFGQGTRLTVV.

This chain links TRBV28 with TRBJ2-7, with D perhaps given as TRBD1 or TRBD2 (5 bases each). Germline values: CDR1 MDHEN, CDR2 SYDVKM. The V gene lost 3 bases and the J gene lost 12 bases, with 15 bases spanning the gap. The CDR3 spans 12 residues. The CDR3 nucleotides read TGTGCCAGCAGTTTCCGGGACGGTGCAAGGTACTTC. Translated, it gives CASSFRDGARYF.

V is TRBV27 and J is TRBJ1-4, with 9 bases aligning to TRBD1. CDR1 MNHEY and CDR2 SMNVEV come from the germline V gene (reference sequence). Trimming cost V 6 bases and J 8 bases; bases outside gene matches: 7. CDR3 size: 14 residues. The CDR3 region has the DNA TGTGCCAGCAGGCTACAGGGGGCTGGAGAAAAACTGTTTTTT. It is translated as CASRLQGAGEKLFF. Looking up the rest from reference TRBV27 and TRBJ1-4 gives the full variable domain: EAQVTQNPRYLITVTGKKLTVTCSQNMNHEYMSWYRQDPGLGLRQIYYSMNVEVTDKGDVPEGYKVSRKEKRNFPLILESPSPNQTSLYFCASRLQGAGEKLFFGSGTQLSVL.

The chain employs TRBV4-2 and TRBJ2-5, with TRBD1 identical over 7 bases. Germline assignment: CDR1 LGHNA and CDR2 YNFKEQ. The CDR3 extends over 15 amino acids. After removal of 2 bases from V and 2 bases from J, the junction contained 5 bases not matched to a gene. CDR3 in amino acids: CASSQFTGVQETQYF. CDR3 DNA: TGTGCCAGCAGCCAATTTACAGGGGTTCAAGAGACCCAGTACTTC.

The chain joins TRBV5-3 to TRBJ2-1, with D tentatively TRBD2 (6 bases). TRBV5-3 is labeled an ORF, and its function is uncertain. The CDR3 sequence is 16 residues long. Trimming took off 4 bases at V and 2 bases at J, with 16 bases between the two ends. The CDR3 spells CARSKGLRLPYNEQFF. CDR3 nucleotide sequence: TGTGCCAGAAGCAAGGGACTGCGACTGCCCTACAATGAGCAGTTCTTC.

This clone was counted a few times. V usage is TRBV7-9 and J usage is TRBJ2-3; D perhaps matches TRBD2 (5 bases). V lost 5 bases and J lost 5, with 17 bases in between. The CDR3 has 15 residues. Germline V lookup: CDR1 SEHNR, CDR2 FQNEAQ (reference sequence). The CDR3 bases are TGTGCCAGCAGCACTAGAGCCCGGACCCTAGATACGCAGTATTTT. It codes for CASSTRARTLDTQYF.

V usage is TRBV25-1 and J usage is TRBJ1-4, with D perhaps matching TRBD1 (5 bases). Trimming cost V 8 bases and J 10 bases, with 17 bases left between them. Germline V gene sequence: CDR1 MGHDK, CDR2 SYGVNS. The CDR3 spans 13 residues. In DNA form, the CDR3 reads TGTGCCAGCCATCTTCACTCGGGGGGAAAACTGTTTTTT. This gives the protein CASHLHSGGKLFF.